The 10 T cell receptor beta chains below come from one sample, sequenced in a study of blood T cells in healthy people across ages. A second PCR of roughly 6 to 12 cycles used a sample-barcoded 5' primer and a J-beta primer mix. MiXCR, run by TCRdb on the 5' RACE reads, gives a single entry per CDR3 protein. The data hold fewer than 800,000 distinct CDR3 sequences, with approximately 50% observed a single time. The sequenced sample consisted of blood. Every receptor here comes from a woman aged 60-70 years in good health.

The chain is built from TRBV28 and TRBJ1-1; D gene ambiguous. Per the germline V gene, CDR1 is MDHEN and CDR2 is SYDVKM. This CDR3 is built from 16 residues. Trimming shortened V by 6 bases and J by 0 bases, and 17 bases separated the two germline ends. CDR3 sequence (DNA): TGTGCCAGCAGCTCAGACGTCCACCAAATGAACACTGAAGCTTTCTTT. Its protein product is CASSSDVHQMNTEAFF. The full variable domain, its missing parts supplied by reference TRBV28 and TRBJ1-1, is DVKVTQSSRYLVKRTGEKVFLECVQDMDHENMFWYRQDPGLGLRLIYFSYDVKMKEKGDIPEGYSVSREKKERFSLILESASTNQTSMYLCASSSDVHQMNTEAFFGQGTRLTVV.

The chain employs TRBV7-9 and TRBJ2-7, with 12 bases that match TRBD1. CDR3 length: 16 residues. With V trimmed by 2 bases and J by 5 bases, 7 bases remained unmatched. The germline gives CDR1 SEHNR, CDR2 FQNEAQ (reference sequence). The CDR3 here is CASSLMWGQGANEQYF. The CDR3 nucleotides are TGTGCCAGCAGCTTAATGTGGGGACAGGGGGCCAACGAGCAGTACTTC.

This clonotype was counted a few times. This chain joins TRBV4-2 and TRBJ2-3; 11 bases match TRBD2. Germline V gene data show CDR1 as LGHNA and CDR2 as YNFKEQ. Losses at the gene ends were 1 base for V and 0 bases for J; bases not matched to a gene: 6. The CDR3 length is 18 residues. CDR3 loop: CASSQALAGGISTDTQYF. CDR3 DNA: TGTGCCAGCAGCCAAGCTCTAGCGGGAGGAATTAGCACAGATACGCAGTATTTT.

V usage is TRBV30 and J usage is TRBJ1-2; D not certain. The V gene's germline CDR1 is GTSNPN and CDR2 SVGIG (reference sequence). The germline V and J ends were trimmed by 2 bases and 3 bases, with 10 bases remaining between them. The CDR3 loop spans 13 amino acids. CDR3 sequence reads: CAWSNSQYYGYTF. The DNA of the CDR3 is TGTGCCTGGAGTAATAGCCAGTACTATGGCTACACCTTC.

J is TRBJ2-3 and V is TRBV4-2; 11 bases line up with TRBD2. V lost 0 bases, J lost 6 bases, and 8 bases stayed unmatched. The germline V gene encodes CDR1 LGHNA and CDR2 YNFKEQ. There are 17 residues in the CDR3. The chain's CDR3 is CASSQEPTSGKGDTQYF. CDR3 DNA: TGTGCCAGCAGCCAAGAACCGACTAGCGGGAAGGGGGATACGCAGTATTTT.

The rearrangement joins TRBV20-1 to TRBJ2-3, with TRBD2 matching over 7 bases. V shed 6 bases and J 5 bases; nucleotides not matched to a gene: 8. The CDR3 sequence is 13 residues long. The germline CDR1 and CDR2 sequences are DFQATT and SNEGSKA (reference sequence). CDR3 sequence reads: CSAPTGGRDTQYF. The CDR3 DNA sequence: TGCAGTGCCCCCACGGGGGGAAGAGATACGCAGTATTTT.

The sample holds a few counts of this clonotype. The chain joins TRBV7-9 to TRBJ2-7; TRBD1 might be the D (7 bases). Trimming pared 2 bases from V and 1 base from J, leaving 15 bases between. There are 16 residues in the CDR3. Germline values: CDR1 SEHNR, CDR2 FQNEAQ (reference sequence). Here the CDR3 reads CASSLLAGGSSYEQYF. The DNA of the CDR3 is TGTGCCAGCAGCTTACTGGCAGGGGGGTCATCCTACGAGCAGTACTTC.

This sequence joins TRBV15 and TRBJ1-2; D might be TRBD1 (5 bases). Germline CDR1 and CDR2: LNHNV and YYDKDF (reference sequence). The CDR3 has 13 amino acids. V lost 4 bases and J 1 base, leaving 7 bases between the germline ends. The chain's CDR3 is CATSKGDNYGYTF. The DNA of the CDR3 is TGTGCCACCAGCAAAGGGGATAACTATGGCTACACCTTC. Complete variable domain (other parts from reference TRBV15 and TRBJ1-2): DAMVIQNPRYQVTQFGKPVTLSCSQTLNHNVMYWYQQKSSQAPKLLFHYYDKDFNNEADTPDNFQSRRPNTSFCFLDIRSPGLGDTAMYLCATSKGDNYGYTFGSGTRLTVV.

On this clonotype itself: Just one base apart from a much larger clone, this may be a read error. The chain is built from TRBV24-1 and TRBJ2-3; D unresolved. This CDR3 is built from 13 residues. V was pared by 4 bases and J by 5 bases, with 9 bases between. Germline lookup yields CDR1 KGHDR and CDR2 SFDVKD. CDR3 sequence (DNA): TGTGCCACCAGTGAGCAAAGGCGAGATACGCAGTATTTT. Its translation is CATSEQRRDTQYF.

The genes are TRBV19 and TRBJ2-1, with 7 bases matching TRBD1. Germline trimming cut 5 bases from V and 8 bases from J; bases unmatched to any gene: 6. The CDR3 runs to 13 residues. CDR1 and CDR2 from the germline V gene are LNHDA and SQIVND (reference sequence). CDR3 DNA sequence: TGTGCCAGTAGTCCGACAGGGTTACATGAGCAGTTCTTC. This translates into CASSPTGLHEQFF.